Many counts were recorded for the clone carrying this TCR beta chain. No antigen is known for it. TCRdb re-called the 5' RACE reads with MiXCR, one entry per CDR3 protein. In the table there are around 100,000 distinct CDR3 sequences, 8.5% to 14% of which are singletons. The CDR3 runs to 11 residues. The V gene's germline CDR1 is SQVTM and CDR2 ANQGSEA. V shed 4 bases and J shed 2 bases, with 6 bases lying between them. This specimen belongs to a study of T-cell memory formation after mild COVID-19. Study-wide background: Clusters were largely donor specific.

Study results and caveats: Researchers report contracting CD4+ clones mostly in CM and EM, with CD8+ clones in EMRA. Later expanders leaned CD4+, whereas clones that contracted between day 15 and 85 were balanced CD4/CD8. Pre-infection memory held some responding clones, suggesting pre-existing cross-reactive T cells responded.

The sequence derives from a man between 18 and 29 years old who had mild COVID-19 (a few samples of this study predate the infection). Cell type and time point are not known. The chain joins TRBV29-1 to TRBJ2-7; no firm D call. Sample: PBMCs or a T cell subset sorted from them (not recorded which). The CDR3 region has the DNA TGCAGCGTTGGCCAGACCTACGAGCAGTACTTC. It codes for CSVGQTYEQYF.